This T cell receptor beta chain is drawn from a study of shared clonotypes between healthy human individuals. A few counts support this clone. Its antigen remains unidentified. V dropped 5 bases and J dropped 7; count of bases not matched to a gene: 9. Germline loops: CDR1 SGHTA, CDR2 FQGNSA. The CDR3 is made up of 15 amino acids. Libraries were prepared by immunoSEQ multiplex PCR; TCRdb keeps only in-frame clonotypes and omits some of them. The sample holds approximately 1,500,000 clones, approximately 97% seen once. Study results and caveats: Sampling included only blood; tissue repertoires likely differ. In having few donors, the study represented limited genetic and exposure-history diversity.

The chain uses TRBV7-2 and TRBJ1-5; 9 bases map to TRBD1. Sequencing input: naive CD4+ T cells sorted from blood. Subset reported: CD45RA+ positively selected. The clonotype was recovered from a man younger than 45 in good health. The CDR3 reads CASSVRQGVGQPQHF. DNA for the CDR3: TGTGCCAGCAGCGTACGACAGGGGGTTGGGCAGCCCCAGCATTTT.